The source of this T cell receptor (beta chain) is a study of T cell responses to AZD1222 COVID-19 vaccine. Study observations and caveats: White British ancestry dominated among donors, who included more females, and clonal diversity was possibly underestimated.

Details on this clone: The antigen is not known.

Assay: immunoSEQ multiplex PCR; the TCRdb copy retains only in-frame clones and omits some. The sample includes tens of thousands of clones, about nine tenths of them seen just once. This CDR3 contains 15 residues. The germline V and J ends were trimmed by 2 bases and 2 bases, with 12 bases remaining between them. Germline V gene data show CDR1 as ENHRY and CDR2 as SYGVKD. Sequences were derived from peripheral blood, sampled 28 days after the second AZD1222 dose. This chain links TRBV10-3 with TRBJ1-1, with D uncertain. The sequence came from an adult who received the AZD1222 COVID-19 vaccine. The CDR3 region is CAISEEGGVNTEAFF. Here the CDR3 DNA reads TGTGCCATCAGTGAGGAAGGAGGAGTAAACACTGAAGCTTTCTTT.